This section outlines one T cell receptor (beta chain) sequence together with its context. This record comes from a study of blood T cell repertoires in COVID-19. Study summary: Acute-phase and convalescent COVID-19 samples originated in the United States, Italy and Spain. The cDNA or gDNA used as material had been derived from T cells, B-cell-depleted T cells, or PBMCs.

In germline, CDR1 is LGHDT, CDR2 YNNKEL (reference sequence). This CDR3 has 16 amino acids. The V and J ends lost 1 base and 6 bases, in that order; junction bases with no gene match: 9. Per the original data handling: Nucleated cell counts were estimated from reference gene primer amplification. Method: immunoSEQ multiplex PCR; TCRdb's copy keeps in-frame clones and lacks some. V and J calls and clone size are given by that table; D and trimming were obtained from the DNA. The sample has 65,000 to 85,000 clones; about nine tenths are singletons. The source of this sequence is a woman between 18 and 30 years old with acute or convalescent COVID-19. Material for sequencing was peripheral blood. The chain couples TRBV3-1 (or the pseudogene TRBV3-2) to TRBJ2-3; 8 positions agree with TRBD2. Here the CDR3 DNA reads TGTGCCAGCAGCCAAGTTTGGACTAGCCCCACCGATACGCAGTATTTT. This gives the protein CASSQVWTSPTDTQYF.